Only a few counts were recorded for the clone carrying this T cell receptor beta chain. V shed 5 bases and J shed 6 bases, with 13 bases lying between them. CDR3 size: 14 residues. CDR1 is SGHTA, CDR2 FQGTGA, per germline. The source of the sample is a study of Ad26.COV2.S vaccination and SARS-CoV-2 variants. Study-wide context: Ad26.COV2.S, an intramuscular injection, was given once or twice 56 days apart.

The table came from immunoSEQ multiplex PCR; TCRdb's copy has only in-frame clones and leaves some out. This sample has 400,000 to 450,000 clones, with 90% found just once. As to treatment: approximately 18 received Ad26.COV2.S at low or high dose, single or two shots; several received placebo; per-sample allocation not given. The investigators took samples on day 63 after the first vaccine or placebo injection. The chain combines TRBV7-3 with TRBJ2-2; possibly TRBD2 for D (6 bases). The receptor was derived from a person between 18 and 65 years old who received the Ad26.COV2.S COVID-19 vaccine or a placebo. The sample consisted of peripheral blood, taken in a trial of Ad26.COV2.S vaccine versus placebo. CDR3 region: CASSRTRDSGELFF. The CDR3 DNA is TGTGCCAGCAGCCGGACCCGGGACTCCGGGGAGCTGTTTTTT.